This T cell receptor beta chain emerged from a study of shared clonotypes between healthy human individuals (dated by TCRdb to 2019 to 2021). Notes on the research overall: The cohort included a few men and a couple of women between 18 and 49 years of age. For each donor, CD4 naive and CD4 memory were each given three plates, CD8 naive was given two plates, and CD8 memory was given one plate. To estimate repertoire size and how much clonotype sharing occurs between individuals, the study deeply sequenced the blood TCR repertoires of several healthy adults. To increase sequencing depth and limit assay-specific biases, different laboratories used diverse techniques to prepare libraries and sequence TCR repertoires. Each donor's leukapheresis produced roughly between roughly 0.85 and 9.5 billion PBMCs. The paper's findings and limits, for the study overall: Compared with non-shared clonotypes, clonotypes shared by all four sorted-subset donors had higher generation probabilities. Because the study included only a small number of donors, the genetic and exposure-history diversity represented was limited. When several donors were compared, the shared fraction of clonotypes was about 5.5% for naive CD4, roughly 3.3% for naive CD8, more than 2% for memory CD4, and roughly 0.4% for memory CD8. Based on pairwise subsampling, the degree of clonotype sharing among donors was expected to be affected by sequencing depth. Estimated clonotype richness was generally larger for naive than for memory subsets. Sampling was restricted to blood, and TCR repertoires in tissue are likely to differ from TCR repertoires in blood. Incomplete sequencing was indicated by rarefaction of sorted-subset datasets, despite the large sequencing depth.

V and J lose 2 bases and 4 bases, and a span of 13 bases separates them. Taken from the germline V gene (reference sequence), the CDR1 and CDR2 loops are SGHNT and YYREEE. The CDR3, cysteine through phenylalanine, is 14 amino acids long. Just CDR3 DNA is preserved here, 42 bases in frame from base 1. CD8 naive samples were obtained by positive selection for CCR7 among CD45RO-negative cells, yielding a CD45RA+CCR7+ population from which TemRA cells were excluded. Donors were healthy HIV-negative adults with no recently reported acute infections or vaccinations. All donors were Caucasian adults living in Nashville, Tennessee, USA. After blood collection by leukapheresis, PBMCs were isolated using Ficoll-Histopaque density gradient centrifugation and then cryopreserved in the vapor phase of liquid nitrogen. Analytical flow cytometry was used to check the purity and quantity of each magnetically sorted T cell population. From each sorted fraction, genomic DNA was isolated and quantified by UV absorbance on a Nanodrop 2000c.

Concerning this clone: No cognate antigen has been identified for it. No much larger clone is present one base from it, and per-base qualities are unavailable. Other DNA sequences in the sample encode the same CDR3.

TCR CDR3 regions were amplified from genomic DNA by multiplex PCR using the deep immunoSEQ assay. For each cell subset, the extracted genomic DNA was distributed evenly across all wells of several immunoSEQ 96-well plates, and each plate served as one replicate. Each replicate PCR for sorted subsets received around 210 ng genomic DNA, equal to 30,000 or so T cell genomes. The purified libraries were quantified using a Qubit 3.0 fluorometer, sized with a Bioanalyzer 2100, and then quantified again using the KAPA Library Quantification kit. Each immunoSEQ 96-well plate was sequenced on its own single-read 150-cycle Illumina NextSeq 550 flow cell. Processing in the source paper ran as follows. Because the immunoSEQ output held only junctional sequences and lacked quality scores, the filtering could not match the filtering applied to full-length reads. Sequences were annotated with PyIR, a Python wrapper for IgBLAST v1.9, using IMGT germline references to assign V/J genes and CDR3. Reads were filtered out if the reads had weak V/J assignments (E-value above 1e-6), no CDR3, stop codons, out-of-frame junctions, or ambiguous translated residues. V3J clonotypes were defined as sequences sharing the same inferred V gene, J gene, and CDR3 amino acid sequence. The percentage overlap between two repertoires was calculated by dividing the number of shared unique clonotypes by the size of the smaller repertoire. Three approaches were used to assess repertoire richness: RTK rarefaction, the Chao1 estimator, and Recon v2.1 estimates of unobserved clonotypes. For all TCRbeta clonotypes obtained by the gDNA method from a few donors, generation probabilities were computed with OLGA. Entries here come from immuneACCESS through TCRdb and include only in-frame sequences with V and J called. Some clones fail to appear in such tables; in the studies checked, an unresolved V gene covers under half of the shortfall, and the cause of the remainder is unknown. The V and J calls and the clone size are those of that table, but D and trimming were determined from the DNA. The sample includes roughly 1,800,000 clones, with just under 95% observed a single time. 1% to 1.5% of the sample is held by the ten biggest clonotypes.

The chain joins TRBV5-4 to TRBJ2-7; TRBD2 could be the D gene, as 5 bases match. The specimen was naive CD8+ T cells sorted from blood. According to the study, the label for this sample's cell subset or site signals: CD45RA+CCR7+. This TCR derives from a man aged 18 to 29 in good health. The nucleotide sequence is given as TGTGCCAGCAGCTTACGGGGAAACACGTACGAGCAGTACTTC. This sequence encodes CASSLRGNTYEQYF. Outside the CDR3, residues come from the reference TRBV5-4 and TRBJ2-7 proteins, so the full variable domain is: ETGVTQSPTHLIKTRGQQVTLRCSSQSGHNTVSWYQQALGQGPQFIFQYYREEENGRGNFPPRFSGLQFPNYSSELNVNALELDDSALYLCASSLRGNTYEQYFGPGTRLTVT.